This T cell receptor (beta chain) was observed in a study of technical replicates of blood from several donors. Only in-frame clones appear in the TCRdb table, and some are missing; sequencing was by immunoSEQ multiplex PCR. The table lists about 68,000 clones, under 98% of them singletons, with under 0.3% in the top ten. J lost 4 bases, V lost 5 bases, and 6 bases had no gene match. The CDR3 sequence is 14 residues long. The germline gives CDR1 SGHVS, CDR2 FNYEAQ. The chain uses TRBV7-6 and TRBJ1-1; 8 nucleotides agree with TRBD1. The sequenced material came from T cells isolated from PBMCs. This clonotype originated in a human donor in good health. The CDR3 region has the DNA TGTGCCAGCAGCGTACAGGGGGGAGTCACTGAAGCTTTCTTT. Protein: CASSVQGGVTEAFF.